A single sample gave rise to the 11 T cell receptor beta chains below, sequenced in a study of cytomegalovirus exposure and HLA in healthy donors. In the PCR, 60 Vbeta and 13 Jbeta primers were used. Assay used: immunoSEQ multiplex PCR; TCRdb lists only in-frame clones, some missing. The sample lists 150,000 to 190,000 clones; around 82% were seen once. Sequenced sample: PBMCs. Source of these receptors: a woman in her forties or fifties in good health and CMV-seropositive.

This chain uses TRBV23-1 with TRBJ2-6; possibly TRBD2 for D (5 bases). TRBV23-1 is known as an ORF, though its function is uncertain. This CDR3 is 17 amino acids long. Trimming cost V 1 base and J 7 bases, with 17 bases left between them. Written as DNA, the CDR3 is TGCGCCAGCAGTCAATGGGAACGAGCACCGGGAGCCAACGTCCTGACTTTC. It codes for CASSQWERAPGANVLTF.

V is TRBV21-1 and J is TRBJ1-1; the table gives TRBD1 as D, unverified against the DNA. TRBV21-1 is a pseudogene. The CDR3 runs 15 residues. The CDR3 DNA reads TGTGCCAGCAGCGATGCAGGGGGTATGGGCACTGAAGCTTTCTTT. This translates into CASSDAGGMGTEAFF.

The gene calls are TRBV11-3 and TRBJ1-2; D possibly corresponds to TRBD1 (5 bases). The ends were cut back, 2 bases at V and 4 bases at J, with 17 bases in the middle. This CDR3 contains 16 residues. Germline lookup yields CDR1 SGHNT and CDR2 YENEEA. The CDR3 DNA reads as TGTGCCAGCAGCTTACGTTCGCGGGGCCCTCTCTATGGCTACACCTTC. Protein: CASSLRSRGPLYGYTF. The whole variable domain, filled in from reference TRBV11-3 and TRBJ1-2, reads EAGVVQSPRYKIIEKKQPVAFWCNPISGHNTLYWYLQNLGQGPELLIRYENEEAVDDSQLPKDRFSAERLKGVDSTLKIQPAELGDSAVYLCASSLRSRGPLYGYTFGSGTRLTVV.

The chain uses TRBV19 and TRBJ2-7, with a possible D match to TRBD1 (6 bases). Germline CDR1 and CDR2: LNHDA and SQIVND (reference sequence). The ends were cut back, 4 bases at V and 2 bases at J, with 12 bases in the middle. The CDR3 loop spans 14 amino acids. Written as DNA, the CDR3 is TGTGCCAGTAGTAATGACAGGAGAGCCTACGAGCAGTACTTC. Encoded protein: CASSNDRRAYEQYF.

The CDR3 here is CASSDRTVNQPQHF. The CDR3 region has the DNA TGTGCCAGCAGTGACAGGACAGTAAATCAGCCCCAGCATTTT. The rearrangement joins TRBV2 to TRBJ1-5; TRBD1 might be the D (6 bases). V lost 3 bases to trimming and J lost 4 bases, with 10 bases between them. This CDR3 region has 14 residues. Germline V gives CDR1 SNHLY, CDR2 FYNNEI.

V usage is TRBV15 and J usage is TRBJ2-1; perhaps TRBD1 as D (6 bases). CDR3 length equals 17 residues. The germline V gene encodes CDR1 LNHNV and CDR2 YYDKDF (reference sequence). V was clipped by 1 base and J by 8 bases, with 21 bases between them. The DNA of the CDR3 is TGTGCCACCAGCAGAGGGGGGCTTGGCAGGGAGCGGCATGAGCAGTTCTTC. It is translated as CATSRGGLGRERHEQFF.

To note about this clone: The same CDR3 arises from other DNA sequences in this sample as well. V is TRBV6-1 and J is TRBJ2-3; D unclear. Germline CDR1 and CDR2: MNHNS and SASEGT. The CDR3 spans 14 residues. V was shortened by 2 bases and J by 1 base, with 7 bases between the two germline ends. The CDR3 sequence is CASSESPGTDTQYF. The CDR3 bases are TGTGCCAGCAGTGAAAGTCCGGGCACAGATACGCAGTATTTT.

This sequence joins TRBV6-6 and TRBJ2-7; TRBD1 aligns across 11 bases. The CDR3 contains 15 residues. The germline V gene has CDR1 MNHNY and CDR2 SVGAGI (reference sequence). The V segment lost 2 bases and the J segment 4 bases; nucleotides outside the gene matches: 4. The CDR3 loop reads CASSYPGQGAYEQYF. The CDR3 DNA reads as TGTGCCAGCAGTTACCCCGGACAGGGGGCTTACGAGCAGTACTTC.

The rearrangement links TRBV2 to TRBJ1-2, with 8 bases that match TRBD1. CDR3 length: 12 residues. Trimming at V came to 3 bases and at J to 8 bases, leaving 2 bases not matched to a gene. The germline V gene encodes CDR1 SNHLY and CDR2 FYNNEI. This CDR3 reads CASSDRGLGYTF. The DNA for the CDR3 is TGTGCCAGCAGTGACAGGGGGCTAGGCTACACCTTC.

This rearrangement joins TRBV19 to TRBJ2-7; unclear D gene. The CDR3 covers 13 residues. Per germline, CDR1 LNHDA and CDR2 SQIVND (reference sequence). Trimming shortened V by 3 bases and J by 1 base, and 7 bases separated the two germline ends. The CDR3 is CASSMRQSYEQYF. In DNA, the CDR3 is TGTGCCAGTAGTATGCGGCAGTCCTACGAGCAGTACTTC.

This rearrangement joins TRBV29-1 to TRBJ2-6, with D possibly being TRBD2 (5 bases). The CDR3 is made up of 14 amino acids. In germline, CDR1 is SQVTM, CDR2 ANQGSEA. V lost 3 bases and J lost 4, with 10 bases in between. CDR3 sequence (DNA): TGCAGCGTTGACTCCGGGATAGGGGCCAACGTCCTGACTTTC. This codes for CSVDSGIGANVLTF.